This T cell receptor (beta chain) comes out of a study of blood T cell repertoires in COVID-19. Study summary: The cDNA or gDNA used as material had been derived from T cells, B-cell-depleted T cells, or PBMCs.

Residents of around 24 US areas, aged about 18 to 95 years, made up the participants. In assigning cohorts, the study relied on participant-reported clinical history. The CDR3 runs 15 residues. In germline, CDR1 is SNHLY, CDR2 FYNNEI. Trimming at V came to 4 bases and at J to 3 bases, leaving 2 bases not matched to a gene. This clone was counted a single time. As originally analysed: The authors estimated nucleated cell counts from reference gene primer amplification. Libraries were prepared by immunoSEQ multiplex PCR; TCRdb keeps only in-frame clonotypes and omits some of them. Clone size and V and J calls were adopted from that table, with D and trimming inferred from the DNA. The sample holds under 250,000 clones, around 87% seen once.

Specimen: PBMCs or T cells enriched from blood (not recorded which). This chain connects TRBV2 to TRBJ2-1; TRBD2 agrees at 11 bases. The sequence was collected from a woman between 18 and 29 years old in a cohort exposed to, infected with or recovered from COVID-19 (not recorded which). CDR3 region: CASSGGLADYNEQFF. CDR3 nucleotides: TGTGCCAGCAGTGGGGGACTAGCGGACTACAATGAGCAGTTCTTC.